A selection of T cell receptor beta chains follows, all from one sample in a study of T-cell reconstitution after alpha-beta-depleted transplantation in children. TCRdb processed the PCR reads anew with MiXCR; each CDR3 protein has one entry. The data hold fewer than 700,000 distinct CDR3 sequences, with under 30% observed a single time. Sample: PBMCs, mostly from graft donor cells, taken 360 days after TCRalphabeta/CD19-depleted stem cell transplant. The receptors were gathered from a boy in the first two years of life who had a stem cell transplant for acute myeloid leukemia, so the T cells may come from the graft donor. CDR3s include the opening cysteine and the closing phenylalanine or tryptophan. D genes are given only for firm matches. Some rows mark clone size as missing; the rest say once, few, many or name a class of expanded clone.

TRBJ1-1 NA TRBV9 NA CASSVSGTASEAFF TGTGCCAGCAGCGTATCCGGGACGGCATCGGAAGCTTTCTTT
TRBJ2-1 few TRBV20-1 NA CSARAYVPFPYNEQFF TGCAGTGCTAGGGCGTACGTTCCATTTCCCTACAATGAGCAGTTCTTC
TRBJ2-5 NA TRBV7-9 NA CASSFGWRQSQETQYF TGTGCCAGCAGCTTTGGGTGGCGACAGAGCCAAGAGACCCAGTACTTC
TRBJ2-1 NA TRBV7-9 NA CASSLVLGGSYNEQFF TGTGCCAGCAGCTTAGTGCTAGGTGGCTCCTACAATGAGCAGTTCTTC
TRBJ2-2 NA TRBV6-1 TRBD2 CASSPGRGNTGELFF TGTGCCAGCAGTCCAGGGAGGGGGAACACCGGGGAGCTGTTTTTT
TRBJ1-1 NA TRBV12-3/TRBV12-4 TRBD1 CASSQGQAMNTEAFF TGTGCCAGCAGCCAGGGACAGGCGATGAACACTGAAGCTTTCTTT
TRBJ2-5 many TRBV20-1 NA CSASGQTTKETQYF TGCAGTGCTAGCGGACAGACAACTAAAGAGACCCAGTACTTC
TRBJ1-1 NA TRBV21-1 NA CASSKVGHQGVNTEAFF TGTGCCAGCAGCAAAGTCGGACATCAGGGAGTGAACACTGAAGCTTTCTTT
TRBJ2-5 NA TRBV25-1 TRBD2 CASSELSGGPQETQYF TGTGCCAGCAGTGAATTATCGGGGGGACCTCAAGAGACCCAGTACTTC
TRBJ2-1 NA TRBV12-3/TRBV12-4 NA CASSFEDEQFF TGTGCCAGCAGTTTCGAAGATGAGCAGTTCTTC
TRBJ2-7 NA TRBV20-1 TRBD1 CSARAQTGGEQYF TGCAGTGCTAGAGCTCAGACAGGGGGCGAGCAGTACTTC
TRBJ2-1 many TRBV7-3 NA CASSARTTRSYNEQFF TGTGCCAGCAGCGCCCGGACTACCCGCTCCTACAATGAGCAGTTCTTC
TRBJ1-1 many TRBV5-6 NA CASSLLPSGGGNTEAFF TGTGCCAGCAGCTTGCTACCCTCCGGTGGGGGGAACACTGAAGCTTTCTTT
TRBJ2-7 few TRBV2 TRBD1 CASSDGDRSFYEQYF TGTGCCAGCAGTGATGGGGACAGGTCCTTCTACGAGCAGTACTTC
TRBJ1-4 NA TRBV29-1 NA CSILRGNEKLFF TGCAGCATATTGAGAGGCAATGAAAAACTGTTTTTT
TRBJ2-3 NA TRBV5-6 NA CASSLAEGGQYF TGTGCCAGCAGCTTGGCCGAGGGGGGGCAATATTTT
TRBJ2-3 few TRBV6-5 TRBD2 CASSLSLAGRTDTQYF TGTGCCAGCAGTTTGAGCCTAGCGGGACGCACAGATACGCAGTATTTT
TRBJ2-5 NA TRBV20-1 TRBD2 CSATSAAGDHRETQYF TGCAGTGCTACGTCCGCAGCGGGGGATCACCGGGAGACCCAGTACTTC
TRBJ2-1 NA TRBV7-6 TRBD2 CASSFGLAGAPTYNEQFF TGTGCCAGCAGCTTCGGGCTAGCGGGGGCCCCAACCTACAATGAGCAGTTCTTC
TRBJ2-5 NA TRBV7-8 NA CASSLGGTVPRGETQYF TGTGCCAGCAGCTTAGGAGGGACAGTCCCTCGGGGGGAGACCCAGTACTTC
TRBJ2-5 many TRBV12-3/TRBV12-4 TRBD1 CASSLTRGLLQETQYF TGTGCCAGCAGCCTTACCAGGGGGCTCCTCCAAGAGACCCAGTACTTC
TRBJ2-4 NA TRBV7-2 NA CASSFRVGSIQYF TGTGCCAGCAGCTTTCGGGTGGGAAGCATTCAGTACTTC
TRBJ2-2 NA TRBV4-1 TRBD1 CASDRGGSGELFF TGCGCCAGCGACAGGGGTGGATCGGGGGAGCTGTTTTTT
TRBJ2-2 NA TRBV5-1 NA CASSLELAGELFF TGCGCCAGCAGCTTGGAGTTGGCCGGGGAGCTGTTTTTT
TRBJ2-2 NA TRBV5-1 NA CASSFQANTGELFF TGCGCCAGCAGCTTTCAGGCGAACACCGGGGAGCTGTTTTTT
TRBJ1-1 NA TRBV20-1 NA CSASIEAFF TGCAGTGCTAGTATTGAAGCTTTCTTT
TRBJ2-3 NA TRBV6-2/TRBV6-3 TRBD2 CASSYSWLAGGYGTDTQYF TGTGCCAGCAGTTACTCGTGGCTAGCGGGGGGGTACGGCACAGATACGCAGTATTTT
TRBJ2-1 NA TRBV11-2 TRBD1 CASSLGGQGWDNEQFF TGTGCCAGCAGCTTAGGGGGACAGGGGTGGGACAATGAGCAGTTCTTC
TRBJ1-1 many TRBV20-1 NA CSAREYRALYEAFF TGCAGTGCTAGAGAGTACCGGGCCTTATATGAAGCTTTCTTT
TRBJ2-7 many TRBV9 NA CASSGGDSLYEQYF TGTGCCAGCAGTGGGGGGGACAGCCTCTACGAGCAGTACTTC
TRBJ2-1 few TRBV20-1 TRBD2 CSASGLAGSNEQFF TGCAGTGCTAGTGGGCTAGCGGGGAGCAATGAGCAGTTCTTC
TRBJ2-3 NA TRBV7-9 NA CASSLKRGPDTQYF TGTGCCAGCAGCTTAAAAAGGGGCCCAGATACGCAGTATTTT
TRBJ2-5 NA TRBV12-3/TRBV12-4 TRBD1 CASTEERGPSTETQYF TGTGCCAGTACAGAAGAAAGGGGGCCGTCGACAGAGACCCAGTACTTC
TRBJ2-2 NA TRBV12-3/TRBV12-4 NA CASSLGGYTGELFF TGTGCCAGCAGTTTGGGCGGATACACCGGGGAGCTGTTTTTT
TRBJ2-4 many TRBV29-1 NA CSVEDSTGAGIQYF TGCAGCGTTGAAGATTCGACAGGTGCGGGCATTCAGTACTTC
TRBJ1-3 many TRBV28 NA CASSPGGASTIYF TGTGCCAGCAGCCCCGGGGGGGCGAGCACCATATATTTT
TRBJ2-2 many TRBV20-1 NA CSGVQGGTGELFF TGCAGTGGGGTGCAGGGGGGGACCGGGGAGCTGTTTTTT
TRBJ2-1 NA TRBV20-1 NA CSARARGGDFNEQFF TGCAGTGCTAGAGCCCGCGGCGGGGACTTCAATGAGCAGTTCTTC
TRBJ2-7 NA TRBV15 NA CRGWPYEQYF TGTAGAGGTTGGCCCTACGAGCAGTACTTC
TRBJ2-1 NA TRBV7-3 NA CASSSGTRSYNEQFF TGTGCCAGCAGCTCAGGGACGCGGTCCTACAATGAGCAGTTCTTC
TRBJ1-1 NA TRBV20-1 TRBD1 CSARDREGGVTEAFF TGCAGTGCTAGAGATCGGGAAGGGGGCGTCACTGAAGCTTTCTTT